Included here is one TCR beta chain sequence, with context. The CDR3 is made up of 12 amino acids. CDR1 and CDR2 (germline): SNHLY, FYNNEI. The V end was cut by 6 bases, the J end by 7 bases, with 12 bases between. The method was immunoSEQ multiplex PCR; TCRdb's version includes in-frame clones alone and lacks a portion of them. The data contain approximately 75,000 clones, roughly four fifths of them singletons. The data were obtained in a study of technical replicates of blood from a handful of donors. This TCR was recovered from a human donor in good health. Some clones in this sample may be carry-over from other donors' samples. Sequenced sample: PBMCs. The rearrangement uses TRBV2 and TRBJ1-2, with TRBD1 as a possible D gene (5 bases). The CDR3 here is CASRPRGVGYTF. The CDR3 DNA reads TGTGCCAGCAGGCCACGGGGGGTTGGCTACACCTTC.